Below, 30 T cell receptor beta chains from the same sample are listed, as sequenced in a study of shared clonotypes between healthy human individuals. Sequencing used immunoSEQ multiplex PCR; TCRdb keeps in-frame clones, though not all of them. The repertoire holds roughly 2,000,000 clones, with around 96% as singletons. The naive CD8 population came from CD45RO-negative cells selected for CCR7, without terminally differentiated effector memory CD45RA+ cells. Sequenced input: naive CD8+ T cells sorted from blood. These TCRs come from a man younger than 35 in good health.

The chain employs TRBV4-1 and TRBJ2-7, with D unresolved. CDR3 length: 13 amino acids. Germline CDR1 reads MGHRA; CDR2 reads YSYEKL. Deletions cut 4 bases from V and 5 bases from J, with 12 bases between. CDR3 nucleotide sequence: TGCGCCAGCAGCCCCTATCTAGGGAACGAGCAGTACTTC. This sequence encodes CASSPYLGNEQYF.

This sequence joins TRBV5-6 and TRBJ2-7, with unresolved D. CDR3 size: 11 residues. CDR1 SGHDT and CDR2 YYEEEE come from the germline V gene. Trimming stripped 4 bases from V and 3 bases from J, with 5 bases between. CDR3 in amino acids: CASSVGYEQYF. CDR3 bases: TGTGCCAGCAGCGTTGGCTACGAGCAGTACTTC.

The chain links TRBV5-4 to TRBJ2-7; TRBD2 agrees at 10 bases. The CDR3 sequence is 14 residues long. V shed 2 bases, J shed 9 bases, and the junction held 8 bases outside the gene matches. Germline CDR1 SGHNT, CDR2 YYREEE (reference sequence). Here the CDR3 reads CASSLGLAGERQYF. The CDR3, as DNA: TGTGCCAGCAGCTTAGGGCTAGCGGGAGAGAGGCAGTACTTC.

The chain carries TRBV5-6 and TRBJ1-5; 9 positions match TRBD1. V lost 2 bases to trimming and J lost 7 bases; unmatched junction nucleotides: 7. This CDR3 spans 15 amino acids. Germline V gives CDR1 SGHDT, CDR2 YYEEEE. CDR3 nucleotides: TGTGCCAGCAGCTTTGGGACAGGGCTTAGGCAGCCCCAGCATTTT. This encodes CASSFGTGLRQPQHF.

V gene TRBV19 combines with J gene TRBJ1-5, with 7 bases aligning to TRBD1. This CDR3 has 14 residues. Trimming cost V 10 bases and J 0 bases; bases outside gene matches: 6. CDR1 is LNHDA, CDR2 SQIVND, per germline (reference sequence). CDR3 amino acids: CATGQENSNQPQHF. The DNA for the CDR3 is TGTGCCACAGGACAGGAGAATAGCAATCAGCCCCAGCATTTT. The whole variable domain, filled in from reference TRBV19 and TRBJ1-5, reads DGGITQSPKYLFRKEGQNVTLSCEQNLNHDAMYWYRQDPGQGLRLIYYSQIVNDFQKGDIAEGYSVSREKKESFPLTVTSAQKNPTAFYLCATGQENSNQPQHFGDGTRLSIL.

The chain combines TRBV5-1 with TRBJ2-3, with D unresolved. Trimming stripped 1 base from V and 0 bases from J, with 12 bases between. The length of the CDR3 is 16 residues. Germline lookup yields CDR1 SGHRS and CDR2 YFSETQ. The CDR3 DNA reads as TGCGCCAGCAGCTTGAACTGGGAAGAGAGCACAGATACGCAGTATTTT. As protein: CASSLNWEESTDTQYF.

This chain uses TRBV19 with TRBJ1-1; a weak D match, TRBD1 (6 bases). Germline V gene sequence: CDR1 LNHDA, CDR2 SQIVND (reference sequence). This CDR3 has 15 residues. V was shortened by 5 bases and J by 3 bases, with 16 bases between the two germline ends. The CDR3 region has the DNA TGTGCCAGTAGTCGAACAGGGTGGGAGGACACTGAAGCTTTCTTT. Its translation: CASSRTGWEDTEAFF.

J is TRBJ1-2 and V is TRBV10-1; maybe TRBD1 (5 bases). The CDR3 contains 13 residues. Germline CDR1 reads WNHNN; CDR2 reads SYGVQD (reference sequence). Between the trimmed V and J ends, which lost 6 bases and 4 bases, there was a span of 12 bases. CDR3 sequence reads: CASSDDSSYGYTF. CDR3 in DNA: TGCGCCAGCAGCGACGACAGTTCCTATGGCTACACCTTC.

V is TRBV5-1 and J is TRBJ2-7, with D uncertain. V was pared by 0 bases and J by 0 bases, with 13 bases between. The CDR3 has 16 amino acids. Germline V lookup: CDR1 SGHRS, CDR2 YFSETQ. CDR3 DNA sequence: TGCGCCAGCAGCTTGGCCCCAGGTCTTAGCTCCTACGAGCAGTACTTC. Encoded protein: CASSLAPGLSSYEQYF.

The chain carries TRBV7-9 and TRBJ2-7, with D uncertain. Germline lookup yields CDR1 SEHNR and CDR2 FQNEAQ (reference sequence). V lost 5 bases and J lost 2, with 10 bases in between. There are 13 residues in the CDR3. CDR3 sequence (DNA): TGTGCCAGCAGCCCCGGACCGGCCTACGAGCAGTACTTC. This codes for CASSPGPAYEQYF.

The chain carries TRBV4-1 and TRBJ1-1; 7 bases line up with TRBD1. The germline V gene encodes CDR1 MGHRA and CDR2 YSYEKL. The CDR3 spans 15 residues. The V segment lost 1 base and the J segment 0 bases; nucleotides outside the gene matches: 2. The CDR3 bases are TGCGCCAGCAGCCAAGCAGGGGGGATGAACACTGAAGCTTTCTTT. Amino acids: CASSQAGGMNTEAFF.

V usage is TRBV30 and J usage is TRBJ1-5, with D tentatively TRBD1 (5 bases). The V gene lost 3 bases and the J gene lost 5 bases, with 11 bases spanning the gap. Germline V gene lookup returns CDR1 GTSNPN and CDR2 SVGIG (reference sequence). The CDR3 sequence is 13 residues long. The CDR3 coding sequence is TGTGCCTGGAGCGCAGGGCCCTATCAGCCCCAGCATTTT. Its protein product is CAWSAGPYQPQHF.

This clone was observed once. V usage is TRBV4-3 and J usage is TRBJ1-3, with D tentatively TRBD1 (5 bases). The CDR3 sequence is 14 residues long. V was cut by 1 base and J by 7 bases, with 11 bases left in between. From germline, CDR1 is LGHNA and CDR2 YSLEER. Here the CDR3 reads CASSQAGLGNTIYF. DNA of the CDR3: TGCGCCAGCAGCCAAGCAGGGTTGGGGAACACCATATATTTT.

The V and J genes are TRBV7-9 and TRBJ1-1; D remains ambiguous. This CDR3 has 14 amino acids. The V end was cut by 5 bases, the J end by 5 bases, with 15 bases between. The germline V gene has CDR1 SEHNR and CDR2 FQNEAQ (reference sequence). The CDR3 loop is CASSPDTSFTEAFF. DNA for the CDR3: TGTGCCAGCAGCCCCGACACCAGTTTTACTGAAGCTTTCTTT.

This clone was detected only a few times. Different DNA sequences within this sample yield the same CDR3. The chain carries TRBV7-9 and TRBJ2-1, with unresolved D. The length of the CDR3 is 13 residues. Germline CDR1 and CDR2: SEHNR and FQNEAQ (reference sequence). Trimming left V 1 base short and J 3 bases short, with 4 bases between. The DNA of the CDR3 is TGTGCCAGCAGCTTAGTCAGCTACAATGAGCAGTTCTTC. It encodes CASSLVSYNEQFF.

This sequence joins TRBV12-5 and TRBJ2-5; D may be TRBD2 (6 bases). Germline CDR1 is LGHNT and CDR2 is FRNRAP. Trimming left V 1 base short and J 2 bases short, with 20 bases between. The CDR3 runs to 18 residues. In nucleotides, the CDR3 is TGTGCTAGTGGTTTGGGTAGGATGACTAGGGCTATTCAAGAGACCCAGTACTTC. The encoded protein is CASGLGRMTRAIQETQYF.

The V gene is TRBV7-8, the J gene TRBJ2-7; D unresolved. V was shortened by 1 base and J by 3 bases, with 10 bases between the two germline ends. The germline gives CDR1 SGHVS, CDR2 FQNEAQ. The CDR3 covers 14 residues. CDR3 DNA sequence: TGTGCCAGCAGCTTAGGGGTCTCGGGCTACGAGCAGTACTTC. As protein: CASSLGVSGYEQYF.

This rearrangement joins TRBV10-3 to TRBJ2-5, with a weak D call TRBD2 (6 bases). The CDR3 covers 16 residues. V dropped 0 bases and J dropped 2 bases, with 13 bases sitting between them. CDR1 is ENHRY, CDR2 SYGVKD, per germline. The CDR3, as DNA: TGTGCCATCAGTGAGTCAGGTCCTAGCGCACAAGAGACCCAGTACTTC. This gives the protein CAISESGPSAQETQYF.

The V call is TRBV4-3, the J call TRBJ2-2, with TRBD2 matching over 7 bases. CDR1 and CDR2 (germline): LGHNA, YSLEER. V shed 1 base, J shed 6 bases, and the junction held 8 bases outside the gene matches. The CDR3 has 16 residues. CDR3 sequence reads: CASSQGGEGVAGELFF. The CDR3 nucleotides are TGCGCCAGCAGCCAAGGAGGGGAGGGAGTGGCCGGGGAGCTGTTTTTT.

This clone has a single count. The chain has TRBV7-9 and TRBJ2-1; 8 bases align to TRBD1. Germline trimming cut 5 bases from V and 4 bases from J; bases unmatched to any gene: 10. This CDR3 comprises 16 residues. Germline V lookup: CDR1 SEHNR, CDR2 FQNEAQ (reference sequence). Here the CDR3 reads CASSQTGTGHYNEQFF. In nucleotides, the CDR3 is TGTGCCAGCAGCCAGACCGGGACAGGCCATTACAATGAGCAGTTCTTC.

The rearrangement uses TRBV5-1 and TRBJ2-7, with 9 bases that match TRBD1. The CDR3 totals 16 residues. Germline CDR1 and CDR2: SGHRS and YFSETQ. V shed 1 base, J shed 3 bases, and the junction held 8 bases outside the gene matches. CDR3 protein: CASSLLPGTGFYEQYF. DNA for the CDR3: TGCGCCAGCAGCTTGCTACCCGGGACAGGGTTCTACGAGCAGTACTTC. Drawing the rest from reference TRBV5-1 and TRBJ2-7, the complete variable domain is KAGVTQTPRYLIKTRGQQVTLSCSPISGHRSVSWYQQTPGQGLQFLFEYFSETQRNKGNFPGRFSGRQFSNSRSEMNVSTLELGDSALYLCASSLLPGTGFYEQYFGPGTRLTVT.

This chain uses TRBV7-9 with TRBJ2-3; D ambiguous. This CDR3 region has 15 residues. Germline lookup yields CDR1 SEHNR and CDR2 FQNEAQ (reference sequence). V was clipped by 4 bases and J by 0 bases, with 11 bases between them. CDR3 in DNA: TGTGCCAGCAGCTCAACCACAGTAAGCACAGATACGCAGTATTTT. Translating it yields CASSSTTVSTDTQYF.

On this clone itself: At the DNA level, this CDR3 is encoded by other sequences in the same sample as well. J is TRBJ2-7 and V is TRBV27; D not resolved. The V end lost 0 bases, the J end lost 0 bases, and 6 bases lay between the germline ends. Germline lookup yields CDR1 MNHEY and CDR2 SMNVEV (reference sequence). This CDR3 has 14 residues. The chain's CDR3 is CASSLSFSSYEQYF. The DNA for the CDR3 is TGTGCCAGCAGTTTATCGTTTAGCTCCTACGAGCAGTACTTC.

The V and J genes are TRBV4-1 and TRBJ2-7; tentatively, D is TRBD1 (6 bases). The V gene lost 3 bases and the J gene lost 2 bases, with 14 bases spanning the gap. The V gene's germline CDR1 is MGHRA and CDR2 YSYEKL. CDR3 length: 15 amino acids. The CDR3 DNA reads TGCGCCAGCAGCCATGTACAGGGTAACCCCTACGAGCAGTACTTC. It encodes CASSHVQGNPYEQYF.

The V call is TRBV30, the J call TRBJ1-2, with no clear D. Germline values: CDR1 GTSNPN, CDR2 SVGIG (reference sequence). Trimming cost V 1 base and J 1 base, with 4 bases left between them. The length of the CDR3 is 12 residues. CDR3 DNA: TGTGCCTGGAGTGCGGGTAACTATGGCTACACCTTC. Its translation: CAWSAGNYGYTF.

Details on this clone: The sample carries other DNA sequences with the same CDR3. The chain has TRBV2 and TRBJ1-6; D is undetermined. The CDR3 spans 11 residues. Trimming cost V 3 bases and J 9 bases, with 3 bases left between them. The germline gives CDR1 SNHLY, CDR2 FYNNEI. The CDR3 coding sequence is TGTGCCAGCAGTGATGGTTCACCCCTCCACTTT. Protein product: CASSDGSPLHF.

This clone has a single count. The chain is built from TRBV6-6 and TRBJ2-1, with D hard to call. V was shortened by 2 bases and J by 4 bases, with 9 bases between the two germline ends. The germline gives CDR1 MNHNY, CDR2 SVGAGI (reference sequence). The CDR3 is made up of 14 amino acids. Here the CDR3 reads CASSYAWGYNEQFF. The CDR3 DNA reads TGTGCCAGCAGTTACGCTTGGGGTTACAATGAGCAGTTCTTC.

The chain combines TRBV18 with TRBJ2-7; D is uncertain. This CDR3 contains 12 residues. V lost 4 bases, J lost 5 bases, and 9 bases lay in between. Per germline, CDR1 KGHSH and CDR2 LQKENI. CDR3 sequence (DNA): TGTGCCAGCTCACGGGCGGTACACGAGCAGTACTTC. Translated, it gives CASSRAVHEQYF.

V usage is TRBV6-1 and J usage is TRBJ2-1; TRBD2 aligns across 8 bases. Unmatched junction bases numbered 20, after V lost 3 bases and J lost 4 bases. CDR1 is MNHNS, CDR2 SASEGT, per germline. The CDR3 is 20 residues long. The DNA of the CDR3 is TGTGCCAGCAGTGAGACTAGCGTAGGAACTCATCCCCCTGATTACAATGAGCAGTTCTTC. It encodes CASSETSVGTHPPDYNEQFF.

As concerns this clone: The same CDR3 can be traced to other DNA sequences in this sample. The chain links TRBV5-6 to TRBJ2-7, with D uncertain. Trimming shortened V by 0 bases and J by 0 bases, and 7 bases separated the two germline ends. This CDR3 has 14 amino acids. Germline V lookup: CDR1 SGHDT, CDR2 YYEEEE. CDR3: CASSLGGSSYEQYF. The CDR3 DNA reads TGTGCCAGCAGCTTGGGAGGCTCCTCCTACGAGCAGTACTTC.